Below, one T cell receptor (beta chain) is given with its context. Using immunoSEQ multiplex PCR, the repertoire was profiled, and TCRdb retains in-frame clones only, with some absent. Here the sample spans some 17,000 clones, about 90% being singletons. The sample originates from a study of chemoradiotherapy in HPV16-positive cancers. The V gene end was trimmed by 4 bases and the J gene end by 0 bases; junction bases not matched to a gene: 8. Germline V gene lookup returns CDR1 MDHEN and CDR2 SYDVKM. The CDR3 has 17 residues. The sequencing here drew on blood, taken from a patient who underwent chemoradiotherapy. V and J are TRBV28 and TRBJ2-2; 7 bases agree with TRBD2. The receptor's source is a human donor with HPV-associated anogenital cancer. The CDR3 nucleotides read TGTGCCAGCAGTTCTAGCGGACTAACTCCGAACACCGGGGAGCTGTTTTTT. Its protein is CASSSSGLTPNTGELFF.